This paragraph reports one T cell receptor (beta chain). Per the germline V gene, CDR1 is SNHLY and CDR2 is FYNNEI. There are 12 residues in the CDR3. V lost 6 bases and J 8 bases, leaving 13 bases between the germline ends. The data originate from a study of blood T cell repertoires in COVID-19. At the level of the study: COVID-19 samples from acute and convalescent phases originated in the United States, Italy and Spain.

In the source study's methods: How many nucleated cells were present was estimated from reference gene primer amplification. Repertoires were generated with immunoSEQ multiplex PCR, while TCRdb's copy carries only in-frame clones and drops some. V and J calls and clone size are given by that table; D and trimming were obtained from the DNA. Among about 300,000 clones listed, around 90% were seen once. This TCR derives from a man between 18 and 35 years old who had recovered from COVID-19. This chain uses TRBV2 with TRBJ1-1; D gene uncertain. Sample: peripheral blood. The CDR3 sequence is CASRTELREAFF. The CDR3 nucleotides are TGTGCCAGCAGAACGGAGCTGAGGGAAGCTTTCTTT.